The next 16 T cell receptor beta chains were all read from a single sample in a study of blood T cell repertoires in COVID-19. Clones were read by immunoSEQ multiplex PCR, and TCRdb kept only the in-frame ones, dropping some. The data hold around 130,000 clones, with approximately 80% observed a single time. Material for sequencing was peripheral blood. These receptors came from a human donor in a cohort sampled during active COVID-19.

The chain links TRBV3-1 (or the pseudogene TRBV3-2) to TRBJ1-2, with D possibly TRBD1 on 6 matching bases. Germline CDR1 LGHDT, CDR2 YNNKEL (reference sequence). CDR3 length: 14 residues. Trimming took 4 bases from V and 2 from J, leaving 11 bases between them. The CDR3: CASSPQGGNYGYTF. In DNA, the CDR3 is TGTGCCAGCAGCCCACAGGGAGGGAACTATGGCTACACCTTC.

The chain combines TRBV12-5 with TRBJ1-3; D uncertain. CDR3 length: 14 amino acids. CDR1 is LGHNT and CDR2 is FRNRAP in the germline V gene. Trimming left V 6 bases short and J 4 bases short, with 13 bases between. The CDR3 DNA reads as TGTGCTAGTGGCTATGGGCCTGGAGGAAACACCATATATTTT. Translated: CASGYGPGGNTIYF.

The chain carries TRBV12-3 or TRBV12-4 and TRBJ2-3; perhaps TRBD1 as D (5 bases). Trimming cost V 6 bases and J 6 bases, with 13 bases left between them. The CDR3 totals 13 residues. In DNA form, the CDR3 reads TGTGCCAGCAGGGCCAGGGTTTCGGATACGCAGTATTTT. Protein product: CASRARVSDTQYF.

The chain recombines TRBV5-1 with TRBJ1-1, with D tentatively TRBD1 (5 bases). The germline CDR1 and CDR2 sequences are SGHRS and YFSETQ. V was cut by 2 bases and J by 1 base, with 15 bases left in between. This CDR3 spans 16 amino acids. CDR3 coding DNA: TGCGCCAGCAGCTTACAAACGACAGCGACGAACACTGAAGCTTTCTTT. This gives the protein CASSLQTTATNTEAFF.

V is TRBV23-1 and J is TRBJ2-7; 10 positions agree with TRBD2. TRBV23-1 is an ORF, with its function uncertain. The CDR3 spans 17 residues. With 0 bases clipped from V and 3 bases from J, the junction kept 8 bases outside the gene matches. The CDR3: CASSQSPLASGSYEQYF. CDR3 bases: TGCGCCAGCAGTCAATCCCCTCTTGCTAGCGGGAGCTACGAGCAGTACTTC.

V and J are TRBV5-1 and TRBJ1-2, with a tentative D call TRBD1 (5 bases). Trimming pared 0 bases from V and 6 bases from J, leaving 9 bases between. Germline V gene lookup returns CDR1 SGHRS and CDR2 YFSETQ. The CDR3 extends over 13 amino acids. CDR3 sequence reads: CASSLDGGDGYTF. DNA for the CDR3: TGCGCCAGCAGCTTGGATGGAGGGGATGGCTACACCTTC.

The genes are TRBV28 and TRBJ1-5; D gene unclear. CDR1 and CDR2 from the germline V gene are MDHEN and SYDVKM. V was shortened by 7 bases and J by 3 bases, with 19 bases between the two germline ends. This CDR3 is 16 amino acids long. The CDR3 loop reads CASIPTDPFLNQPQHF. The DNA of the CDR3 is TGTGCCAGCATCCCCACAGACCCATTCCTCAATCAGCCCCAGCATTTT.

The genes are TRBV10-2 and TRBJ1-1, with D possibly TRBD1 on 6 matching bases. CDR3 length: 14 residues. V was pared by 6 bases and J by 1 base, with 12 bases between. Per germline, CDR1 WSHSY and CDR2 SAAADI. CDR3 region: CASRDGQQNTEAFF. CDR3 sequence (DNA): TGCGCCAGCAGGGACGGACAGCAGAACACTGAAGCTTTCTTT.

The rearrangement uses TRBV11-3 and TRBJ2-5, with D uncertain. CDR1 and CDR2 (germline): SGHNT, YENEEA. The CDR3 loop spans 13 amino acids. V lost 3 bases to trimming and J lost 2 bases, with 7 bases between them. In DNA form, the CDR3 reads TGTGCCAGCAGCTTTAACAGTCAAGAGACCCAGTACTTC. Protein: CASSFNSQETQYF.

The chain employs TRBV12-3 or TRBV12-4 and TRBJ2-7, with D perhaps matching TRBD1 (6 bases). The CDR3 contains 13 residues. Trimming took off 2 bases at V and 1 base at J, with 6 bases between the two ends. The CDR3: CASSLQGSYEQYF. The DNA of the CDR3 is TGTGCCAGCAGTTTACAGGGGTCCTACGAGCAGTACTTC.

This rearrangement joins TRBV7-9 to TRBJ2-1, with TRBD2 matching 8 bases. CDR1 and CDR2 (germline): SEHNR, FQNEAQ (reference sequence). V dropped 5 bases and J dropped 0; count of bases not matched to a gene: 6. CDR3 length: 16 amino acids. CDR3 sequence reads: CASSPRGGSSYNEQFF. Here the CDR3 DNA reads TGTGCCAGCAGCCCCCGGGGGGGGAGCTCCTACAATGAGCAGTTCTTC.

A few counts support this clone. CDR3 protein: CASSANSGTGGYYGYTF. In nucleotides, the CDR3 is TGCGCCAGCAGTGCAAACTCCGGGACAGGGGGCTACTATGGCTACACCTTC. The chain uses TRBV10-1 and TRBJ1-2; TRBD1 aligns across 12 bases. The CDR3 covers 17 residues. Germline lookup yields CDR1 WNHNN and CDR2 SYGVQD (reference sequence). The V segment lost 4 bases and the J segment 3 bases; nucleotides outside the gene matches: 9.

In its sample, this clone was seen a few times. The chain carries TRBV27 and TRBJ2-3; unclear D gene. V shed 8 bases and J shed 1 base, with 13 bases lying between them. This CDR3 is 14 amino acids long. Germline V gives CDR1 MNHEY, CDR2 SMNVEV (reference sequence). CDR3 DNA: TGTGCCAGCGGCCCCCTGATACGCACAGATACGCAGTATTTT. Translation: CASGPLIRTDTQYF.

To note about this clone: The sample has other DNA sequences that encode this CDR3 too. The V gene is TRBV2, the J gene TRBJ1-6; perhaps TRBD1 as D (5 bases). Between the trimmed V and J ends, which lost 3 bases and 0 bases, there was a span of 9 bases. This CDR3 has 16 residues. Germline V lookup: CDR1 SNHLY, CDR2 FYNNEI. The CDR3 nucleotides are TGTGCCAGCAGTGACCGGGGGAGCTCCTATAATTCACCCCTCCACTTT. Translation: CASSDRGSSYNSPLHF.

The chain recombines TRBV12-3 or TRBV12-4 with TRBJ2-2, with D unresolved. The CDR3 extends over 12 amino acids. Trimming left V 5 bases short and J 7 bases short, with 8 bases between. Here the CDR3 DNA reads TGTGCCAGCAGTCGGGTGGGCGGGGAGCTGTTTTTT. Its protein product is CASSRVGGELFF.

V usage is TRBV6-5 and J usage is TRBJ1-1; tentative D call: TRBD1 (6 bases). Germline CDR1 is MNHEY and CDR2 is SVGAGI. V lost 4 bases to trimming and J lost 0 bases, with 15 bases between them. This CDR3 has 16 amino acids. The CDR3, as DNA: TGTGCCAGCAGTTTAAGAAGAACAGGGTTGAACACTGAAGCTTTCTTT. As protein: CASSLRRTGLNTEAFF.